At least ten counts were recorded for the clone carrying this T cell receptor (beta chain). Its antigen is not identified. TCRdb re-analysed the reads in MiXCR, keeping a single row per CDR3 protein. Among 100,000 or so distinct CDR3 sequences listed, 29% were seen once. This specimen comes from a study of T cell repertoires in cytomegalovirus infection. Overall study context: The authors relied on CMV epitopes, both recently identified HLA-C-restricted and well-studied HLA-B-restricted. It was the public TCR beta signatures that indicated both CMV infection and matching HLA type.

General study results and limits: Public TCR beta family frequency separated CMV-and-HLA carriers, including in an independent cohort.

Between the trimmed V and J ends, which lost 2 bases and 6 bases, there was a span of 14 bases. Germline V lookup: CDR1 SGHRS, CDR2 YFSETQ. The CDR3 covers 14 residues. Sequenced here: CD8+ T cells from cultured PBMCs, sampled from culture after CMV antigen stimulation. This rearrangement joins TRBV5-1 to TRBJ1-2; D is uncertain. This receptor was identified in a human donor in good health (CMV status not recorded). Some clones in this sample may be carry-over from other donors' samples. Written as DNA, the CDR3 is TGCGCCAGCAGCTTCGGAGGAAGGAGGGATGGCTACACCTTC. It translates to CASSFGGRRDGYTF.